Sequencing of this T cell receptor beta chain was carried out in a study of control samples from healthy donors and cancer patients. The CDR3 has 15 amino acids. CDR1 SGHRS and CDR2 YFSETQ come from the germline V gene. V lost 0 bases to trimming and J lost 1 base, with 10 bases between them. Generated by immunoSEQ multiplex PCR, the TCRdb table keeps only in-frame clones and is missing some. Of 65,000 to 85,000 clones listed, about nine tenths were seen once; the top ten hold 9.5%. The sequence was collected from a woman aged 50 to 65 with colorectal cancer. The sequencing input was PBMCs. The V and J genes are TRBV5-1 and TRBJ1-1, with D unresolved. The chain's CDR3 is CASSLAISGNTEAFF. CDR3 coding DNA: TGCGCCAGCAGCTTGGCCATCTCAGGGAACACTGAAGCTTTCTTT.